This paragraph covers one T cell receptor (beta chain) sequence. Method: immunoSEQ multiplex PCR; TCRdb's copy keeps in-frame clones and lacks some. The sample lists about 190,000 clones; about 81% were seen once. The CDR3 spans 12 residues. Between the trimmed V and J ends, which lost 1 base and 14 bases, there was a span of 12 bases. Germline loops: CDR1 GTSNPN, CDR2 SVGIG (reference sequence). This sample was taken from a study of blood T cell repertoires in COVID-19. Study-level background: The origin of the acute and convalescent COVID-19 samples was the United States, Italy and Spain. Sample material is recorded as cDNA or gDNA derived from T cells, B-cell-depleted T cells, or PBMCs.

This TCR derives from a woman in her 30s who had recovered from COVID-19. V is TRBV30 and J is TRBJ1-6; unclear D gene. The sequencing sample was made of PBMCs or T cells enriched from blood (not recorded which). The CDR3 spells CAWSGFSLTLHF. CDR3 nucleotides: TGTGCCTGGAGTGGATTCTCACTTACCCTCCACTTT. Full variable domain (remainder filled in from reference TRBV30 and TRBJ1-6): SQTIHQWPATLVQPVGSPLSLECTVEGTSNPNLYWYRQAAGRGLQLLFYSVGIGQISSEVPQNLSASRPQDRQFILSSKKLLLSDSGFYLCAWSGFSLTLHFGNGTRLTVT.